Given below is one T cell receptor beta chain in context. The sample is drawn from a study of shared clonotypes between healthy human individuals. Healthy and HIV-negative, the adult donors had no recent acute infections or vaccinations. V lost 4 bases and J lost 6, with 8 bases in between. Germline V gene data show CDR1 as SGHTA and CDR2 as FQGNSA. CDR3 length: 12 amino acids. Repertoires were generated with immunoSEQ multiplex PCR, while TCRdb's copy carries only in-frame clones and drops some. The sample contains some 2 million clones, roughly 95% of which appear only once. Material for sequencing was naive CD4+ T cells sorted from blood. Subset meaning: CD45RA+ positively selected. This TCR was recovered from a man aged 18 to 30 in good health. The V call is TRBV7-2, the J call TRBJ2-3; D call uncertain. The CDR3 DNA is TGTGCCAGCAGCTATTTCGGGGATACGCAGTATTTT. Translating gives CASSYFGDTQYF.